The 23 T cell receptor beta chains reported below all come from one sample, sequenced in a study of cytomegalovirus exposure and HLA in healthy donors (dated by TCRdb to about 2017). Library preparation was by the immunoSEQ multiplex PCR assay. TCRdb limited this immuneACCESS table to in-frame rearrangements with V and J called. A share of clones is missing; checked studies link under half to unresolved V genes, and the rest is unexplained. The sample table records 100,000 to 150,000 clones; roughly 84% of these occur just once. Of the sample, 2.1% falls within the top ten clones. Sequencing was performed on PBMCs. These receptor sequences come from a young woman in good health and CMV-seronegative.

This chain connects TRBV12-5 to TRBJ2-7; D is ambiguous. Trimming stripped 1 base from V and 1 base from J, with 8 bases between. There are 14 residues in the CDR3. Germline V gene data show CDR1 as LGHNT and CDR2 as FRNRAP. CDR3 nucleotide sequence: TGTGCTAGTGGTTTGGGGGCGAATTCCTACGAGCAGTACTTC. Its protein product is CASGLGANSYEQYF.

The chain links TRBV5-1 to TRBJ2-1, with D possibly matching TRBD2 (6 bases). V lost 4 bases to trimming and J lost 8 bases, with 19 bases between them. Per germline, CDR1 SGHRS and CDR2 YFSETQ. The CDR3 sequence is 15 residues long. CDR3: CASSPEGLGVDEQFF. CDR3 DNA sequence: TGCGCCAGCAGCCCGGAGGGTTTGGGGGTCGATGAGCAGTTCTTC.

The genes are TRBV5-1 and TRBJ2-3; D is uncertain. The CDR3 spans 13 residues. CDR1 and CDR2 (germline): SGHRS, YFSETQ. Trimming removed 4 bases from V and 4 bases from J, with 10 bases in between. Here the CDR3 reads CASSASTSDTQYF. The DNA for the CDR3 is TGCGCCAGCAGCGCCTCCACATCAGATACGCAGTATTTT. The whole variable domain, filled in from reference TRBV5-1 and TRBJ2-3, reads KAGVTQTPRYLIKTRGQQVTLSCSPISGHRSVSWYQQTPGQGLQFLFEYFSETQRNKGNFPGRFSGRQFSNSRSEMNVSTLELGDSALYLCASSASTSDTQYFGPGTRLTVL.

The J gene is TRBJ2-1, the V gene TRBV19, with D maybe TRBD2 (5 bases). The CDR3 totals 15 residues. Germline values: CDR1 LNHDA, CDR2 SQIVND (reference sequence). Trimming pared 5 bases from V and 5 bases from J, leaving 16 bases between. CDR3: CASSGRQQTNNEQFF. In nucleotides, the CDR3 is TGTGCCAGTAGTGGCAGACAACAGACTAACAATGAGCAGTTCTTC.

The chain carries TRBV6-6 and TRBJ2-3; TRBD1 agrees at 8 bases. The CDR3 runs 15 residues. Germline CDR1 and CDR2: MNHNY and SVGAGI (reference sequence). The V gene end was trimmed by 7 bases and the J gene end by 3 bases; junction bases not matched to a gene: 9. The CDR3 protein is CASTETGDKTDTQYF. The CDR3 bases are TGTGCCAGCACCGAGACAGGGGATAAGACAGATACGCAGTATTTT.

The genes are TRBV6-1 and TRBJ2-5; TRBD1 agrees at 7 bases. The CDR3 is 15 amino acids. J was trimmed by 0 bases and V by 7 bases; bases with no gene match: 8. The germline V gene has CDR1 MNHNS and CDR2 SASEGT. The CDR3 is CASMLGRGYQETQYF. For the CDR3, the DNA is TGTGCCAGCATGTTGGGCAGGGGGTACCAAGAGACCCAGTACTTC.

The V and J genes are TRBV6-5 and TRBJ2-3, with 8 bases matching TRBD2. The junction had 4 bases not matched to a gene; V was cut back by 6 bases and J by 2 bases. The CDR3 covers 14 residues. Germline loops: CDR1 MNHEY, CDR2 SVGAGI. The DNA of the CDR3 is TGTGCCAGCAGGCCGGGGGGGATCACAGATACGCAGTATTTT. Its protein product is CASRPGGITDTQYF.

This clone has a single count. J is TRBJ2-3 and V is TRBV7-9; D remains ambiguous. Germline V gene data show CDR1 as SEHNR and CDR2 as FQNEAQ (reference sequence). The CDR3 runs to 12 residues. The V gene lost 4 bases and the J gene lost 4 bases, with 6 bases spanning the gap. This chain's CDR3 is CASSSVSDTQYF. For the CDR3, the DNA is TGTGCCAGCAGCTCAGTTTCAGATACGCAGTATTTT. The full variable domain, completed using reference TRBV7-9 and TRBJ2-3, is DTGVSQNPRHKITKRGQNVTFRCDPISEHNRLYWYRQTLGQGPEFLTYFQNEAQLEKSRLLSDRFSAERPKGSFSTLEIQRTEQGDSAMYLCASSSVSDTQYFGPGTRLTVL.

J is TRBJ1-3 and V is TRBV11-2; D gene unclear. The CDR3 sequence is 17 residues long. Looked up from germline, CDR1 is SGHAT and CDR2 is FQNNGV. The V end lost 3 bases, the J end lost 2 bases, and 17 bases lay between the germline ends. The CDR3 reads CASSFESGFRPGNTIYF. For the CDR3, the DNA is TGTGCCAGCAGCTTTGAGTCGGGATTTAGACCTGGAAACACCATATATTTT. Drawing the rest from reference TRBV11-2 and TRBJ1-3, the complete variable domain is EAGVAQSPRYKIIEKRQSVAFWCNPISGHATLYWYQQILGQGPKLLIQFQNNGVVDDSQLPKDRFSAERLKGVDSTLKIQPAKLEDSAVYLCASSFESGFRPGNTIYFGEGSWLTVV.

CDR3 protein: CASSEALRGGPAPGYTF. CDR3 sequence (DNA): TGTGCCAGCAGTGAAGCGCTTCGGGGGGGGCCTGCCCCTGGCTACACCTTC. The chain carries TRBV2 and TRBJ1-2, with D perhaps matching TRBD1 (6 bases). CDR1 and CDR2 (germline): SNHLY, FYNNEI. Trimming shortened V by 0 bases and J by 7 bases, and 21 bases separated the two germline ends. This CDR3 has 17 residues.

V gene TRBV6-6 combines with J gene TRBJ2-7; 10 bases map to TRBD1. Germline CDR1 is MNHNY and CDR2 is SVGAGI (reference sequence). This CDR3 region has 13 residues. V lost 6 bases, J lost 2 bases, and 1 base stayed unmatched. DNA of the CDR3: TGTGCCAGCAGGACAGGGGGCACCTACGAGCAGTACTTC. Amino acids: CASRTGGTYEQYF.

This rearrangement joins TRBV19 to TRBJ1-2, with 9 bases matching TRBD1. This CDR3 contains 14 residues. The J segment lost 8 bases and the V segment lost 0 bases, leaving 4 bases of the junction unmatched. Germline-derived CDR1 and CDR2 are LNHDA and SQIVND (reference sequence). The CDR3 nucleotides are TGTGCCAGTAGTATAGACGGACAGGGGTACGGCTACACCTTC. It is translated as CASSIDGQGYGYTF.

J is TRBJ2-4 and V is TRBV4-1, with TRBD1 as a possible D gene (5 bases). The CDR3 extends over 14 amino acids. The V end lost 4 bases, the J end lost 1 base, and 8 bases lay between the germline ends. Germline V lookup: CDR1 MGHRA, CDR2 YSYEKL. Here the CDR3 reads CASSPGSAKNIQYF. In DNA form, the CDR3 reads TGCGCCAGCAGCCCAGGGTCGGCCAAAAACATTCAGTACTTC.

For this clone: An end of the junction differs from the germline gene, which may be a read error. This rearrangement joins TRBV30 to TRBJ2-7, with D possibly TRBD1 on 6 matching bases. Germline V CDR1 and CDR2: GTSNPN, SVGIG (reference sequence). The CDR3 is 14 residues long. CDR3 region: CAWSPGQPGLGFDF. The CDR3 bases are TGTGCCTGGAGTCCTGGACAGCCTGGACTGGGATTTGATTTC.

The chain joins TRBV7-2 to TRBJ2-3; TRBD2 agrees at 10 bases. J gave up 7 bases and V 2 bases, and 12 bases lay outside the gene matches. Germline lookup yields CDR1 SGHTA and CDR2 FQGNSA. The CDR3 is 17 amino acids. This CDR3 is CASSLSSGGLESNTQYF. For the CDR3, the DNA is TGTGCCAGCAGCTTATCTAGCGGGGGTCTCGAGTCGAATACGCAGTATTTT.

The V gene is TRBV6-5, the J gene TRBJ1-4; D is perhaps TRBD1 (5 bases). Germline V gene lookup returns CDR1 MNHEY and CDR2 SVGAGI. CDR3 length: 12 amino acids. The V end lost 6 bases, the J end lost 10 bases, and 12 bases lay between the germline ends. The DNA of the CDR3 is TGTGCCAGCAGACCCGACGGGGGAAAACTGTTTTTT. This codes for CASRPDGGKLFF.

The J gene is TRBJ2-5, the V gene TRBV15, with TRBD2 identical over 12 bases. The germline CDR1 and CDR2 sequences are LNHNV and YYDKDF (reference sequence). CDR3 size: 18 residues. The J segment lost 2 bases and the V segment lost 5 bases, leaving 12 bases of the junction unmatched. This chain's CDR3 is CATSGSGTSGWGQETQYF. As DNA, the CDR3 is TGTGCCACCAGCGGGTCCGGGACTAGCGGGTGGGGGCAAGAGACCCAGTACTTC. Filled out from reference TRBV15 and TRBJ2-5, the complete variable domain reads DAMVIQNPRYQVTQFGKPVTLSCSQTLNHNVMYWYQQKSSQAPKLLFHYYDKDFNNEADTPDNFQSRRPNTSFCFLDIRSPGLGDTAMYLCATSGSGTSGWGQETQYFGPGTRLLVL.

This clone appeared once. This chain links TRBV12-5 with TRBJ1-2, with 9 bases that match TRBD1. Germline loops: CDR1 LGHNT, CDR2 FRNRAP. The V gene end was trimmed by 6 bases and the J gene end by 4 bases; junction bases not matched to a gene: 9. The CDR3 has 15 amino acids. CDR3 nucleotides: TGTGCTAGTGGGAGAGGGACAGGGTATTTCTATGGCTACACCTTC. Protein sequence: CASGRGTGYFYGYTF. Looking up the rest from reference TRBV12-5 and TRBJ1-2 gives the full variable domain: DARVTQTPRHKVTEMGQEVTMRCQPILGHNTVFWYRQTMMQGLELLAYFRNRAPLDDSGMPKDRFSAEMPDATLATLKIQPSEPRDSAVYFCASGRGTGYFYGYTFGSGTRLTVV.

V gene TRBV6-5 combines with J gene TRBJ2-1, with 8 bases that match TRBD1. The V gene's germline CDR1 is MNHEY and CDR2 SVGAGI. Germline trimming cut 6 bases from V and 7 bases from J; bases unmatched to any gene: 8. The CDR3 extends over 14 amino acids. The CDR3 nucleotides are TGTGCCAGCAGCCCTAGGACAGGGTGGAATGAGCAGTTCTTC. This gives the protein CASSPRTGWNEQFF.

The chain combines TRBV11-3 with TRBJ2-5; possible D gene TRBD1, 6 bases. The CDR3 consists of 13 residues. V gave up 5 bases and J gave up 5 bases, with 12 bases separating them. The germline gives CDR1 SGHNT, CDR2 YENEEA. The CDR3 is CASSPNTGETQYF. Written as DNA, the CDR3 is TGTGCCAGCAGCCCCAACACAGGGGAGACCCAGTACTTC.

This rearrangement joins TRBV5-1 to TRBJ2-3; 14 nucleotides align to TRBD2. The germline V gene has CDR1 SGHRS and CDR2 YFSETQ. V lost 4 bases, J lost 5 bases, and 6 bases stayed unmatched. The CDR3 sequence is 16 residues long. In DNA, the CDR3 is TGCGCCAGCAGCCCAGGACTAGCGGGGGGTCAAGATACGCAGTATTTT. Encoded protein: CASSPGLAGGQDTQYF.

The chain joins TRBV5-6 to TRBJ1-5, with TRBD1 as a possible D gene (6 bases). The germline V gene has CDR1 SGHDT and CDR2 YYEEEE. The CDR3 length is 14 residues. V was trimmed by 4 bases and J by 6 bases, leaving 14 bases between them. This CDR3 is CASSGGGAGQPQHF. CDR3 bases: TGTGCCAGCAGCGGGGGGGGCGCGGGTCAGCCCCAGCATTTT.

This clone was recorded a few times. The chain links TRBV2 to TRBJ2-3; D is possibly TRBD2 (6 bases). The germline gives CDR1 SNHLY, CDR2 FYNNEI. The CDR3 sequence is 14 residues long. The ends were cut back, 2 bases at V and 7 bases at J, with 13 bases in the middle. CDR3 DNA: TGTGCCAGCAGTGAAAGGGGCGGGACGCATACGCAGTATTTT. Its translation is CASSERGGTHTQYF.